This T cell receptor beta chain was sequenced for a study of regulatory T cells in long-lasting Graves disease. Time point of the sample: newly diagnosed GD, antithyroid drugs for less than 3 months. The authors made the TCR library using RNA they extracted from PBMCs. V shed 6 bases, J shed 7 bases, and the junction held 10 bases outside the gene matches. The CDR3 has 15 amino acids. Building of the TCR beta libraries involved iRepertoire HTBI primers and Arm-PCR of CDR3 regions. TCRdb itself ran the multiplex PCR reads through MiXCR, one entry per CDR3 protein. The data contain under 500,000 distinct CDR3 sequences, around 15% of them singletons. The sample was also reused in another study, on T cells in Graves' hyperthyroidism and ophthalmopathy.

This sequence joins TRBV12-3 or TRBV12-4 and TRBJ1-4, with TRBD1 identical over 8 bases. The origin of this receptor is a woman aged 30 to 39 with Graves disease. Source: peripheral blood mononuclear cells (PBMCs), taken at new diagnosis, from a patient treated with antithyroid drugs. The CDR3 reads CASSNQGASGEKLFF. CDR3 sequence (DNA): TGTGCCAGCAGCAACCAGGGGGCATCTGGTGAAAAACTGTTTTTT.